A single sample is the source of the 16 T cell receptor beta chains below, sequenced in a study of cytomegalovirus exposure and HLA in healthy donors. The PCR was carried out with 60 Vbeta primers and 13 Jbeta primers. The repertoire was sequenced with immunoSEQ multiplex PCR; TCRdb's copy has only in-frame clones and lacks some. Here the sample spans 90,000 to 110,000 clones, roughly 79% being singletons. The specimen sequenced was PBMCs. These receptors were collected from a man aged 35-49 years in good health and CMV-seronegative.

This clone was counted once. The gene calls are TRBV28 and TRBJ1-5; 7 bases align to TRBD1. This CDR3 has 15 amino acids. The ends lost 6 bases at V and 3 bases at J; junction bases unmatched: 8. CDR1 and CDR2 (germline): MDHEN, SYDVKM. The CDR3 nucleotides are TGTGCCAGCAGGGGACAGATTGGTAACAATCAGCCCCAGCATTTT. Its protein product is CASRGQIGNNQPQHF. Full variable domain (remainder filled in from reference TRBV28 and TRBJ1-5): DVKVTQSSRYLVKRTGEKVFLECVQDMDHENMFWYRQDPGLGLRLIYFSYDVKMKEKGDIPEGYSVSREKKERFSLILESASTNQTSMYLCASRGQIGNNQPQHFGDGTRLSIL.

J is TRBJ2-3 and V is TRBV5-6; D is possibly TRBD1 (5 bases). CDR3 length: 16 residues. CDR1 is SGHDT, CDR2 YYEEEE, per germline. Trimming took off 2 bases at V and 1 base at J, with 14 bases between the two ends. The CDR3 coding sequence is TGTGCCAGCAGCTTTAGGGGCATCCCCGGCACAGATACGCAGTATTTT. It encodes CASSFRGIPGTDTQYF.

This chain joins TRBV5-1 and TRBJ1-1; no definite D call. Trimming shortened V by 0 bases and J by 2 bases, and 14 bases separated the two germline ends. Per germline, CDR1 SGHRS and CDR2 YFSETQ. The CDR3 is 16 amino acids. The CDR3 nucleotides read TGCGCCAGCAGCTTGGCTAGTCAGTACCAAAACACTGAAGCTTTCTTT. Its translation is CASSLASQYQNTEAFF.

Turning to this clone: Other DNA sequences in the same sample also yield this CDR3. In DNA form, the CDR3 reads TGTGCCAGCACCCCGATCACCCAGACCTACGAGCAGTACTTC. Translating gives CASTPITQTYEQYF. The rearrangement links TRBV28 to TRBJ2-7; no clear D. Germline CDR1 and CDR2: MDHEN and SYDVKM. This CDR3 is 14 amino acids long. V was pared by 7 bases and J by 2 bases, with 15 bases between.

The V and J genes are TRBV19 and TRBJ2-1; D is perhaps TRBD1 (6 bases). This CDR3 is built from 14 residues. Between the trimmed V and J ends, which lost 7 bases and 4 bases, there was a span of 14 bases. Germline loops: CDR1 LNHDA, CDR2 SQIVND (reference sequence). CDR3 in DNA: TGTGCCAGTACCCTGACAGGTTATTACAATGAGCAGTTCTTC. It translates to CASTLTGYYNEQFF. The full variable domain, completed using reference TRBV19 and TRBJ2-1, is DGGITQSPKYLFRKEGQNVTLSCEQNLNHDAMYWYRQDPGQGLRLIYYSQIVNDFQKGDIAEGYSVSREKKESFPLTVTSAQKNPTAFYLCASTLTGYYNEQFFGPGTRLTVL.

This clone appeared a single time. The V call is TRBV6-5, the J call TRBJ2-1; 8 bases are shared with TRBD1. V gave up 6 bases and J gave up 15 bases; unmatched junction bases: 10. The CDR3 has 12 amino acids. CDR1 is MNHEY, CDR2 SVGAGI, per germline. For the CDR3, the DNA is TGTGCCAGCAGGACAGAGACAGGGGCCGGGTTCTTC. Translating it yields CASRTETGAGFF.

This clone was recorded a few times. This rearrangement joins TRBV4-1 to TRBJ2-7, with 8 bases matching TRBD2. V was clipped by 2 bases and J by 5 bases; unmatched bases: 11. Germline CDR1 and CDR2: MGHRA and YSYEKL. This CDR3 is 16 amino acids long. The CDR3 nucleotides read TGCGCCAGCAGCCAACCCGGGACTAGTAAGATCGACGAGCAGTACTTC. Encoded protein: CASSQPGTSKIDEQYF.

This chain joins TRBV2 and TRBJ1-1; D perhaps matches TRBD1 (5 bases). This CDR3 is 12 amino acids long. Germline lookup yields CDR1 SNHLY and CDR2 FYNNEI. The V gene lost 1 base and the J gene lost 11 bases, with 11 bases spanning the gap. The CDR3 DNA reads TGTGCCAGCAGTGAAGGGGGGGGAACGGCTTTCTTT. It codes for CASSEGGGTAFF.

V gene TRBV14 combines with J gene TRBJ1-4, with TRBD1 matching over 8 bases. CDR3 size: 18 residues. Losses at the gene ends were 0 bases for V and 3 bases for J; bases not matched to a gene: 9. CDR1 SGHDN and CDR2 FVKESK come from the germline V gene. CDR3 sequence (DNA): TGTGCCAGCAGCCAAGATGGAACAGGGGGTTACGCTAATGAAAAACTGTTTTTT. Residues: CASSQDGTGGYANEKLFF. The whole variable domain, filled in from reference TRBV14 and TRBJ1-4, reads EAGVTQFPSHSVIEKGQTVTLRCDPISGHDNLYWYRRVMGKEIKFLLHFVKESKQDESGMPNNRFLAERTGGTYSTLKVQPAELEDSGVYFCASSQDGTGGYANEKLFFGSGTQLSVL.

V gene TRBV10-3 combines with J gene TRBJ1-1; D call uncertain. Germline loops: CDR1 ENHRY, CDR2 SYGVKD. V was trimmed by 8 bases and J by 5 bases, leaving 9 bases between them. The CDR3 is made up of 11 amino acids. CDR3 bases: TGTGCCATCGGCCCCGGGACTGAAGCTTTCTTT. Its protein is CAIGPGTEAFF.

V usage is TRBV7-6 and J usage is TRBJ2-2; D ambiguous. CDR1 is SGHVS and CDR2 is FNYEAQ in the germline V gene. This CDR3 has 14 amino acids. V dropped 3 bases and J dropped 5 bases, with 10 bases sitting between them. In DNA, the CDR3 is TGTGCCAGCAGCTTGGCGGCCTTGACCGGGGAGCTGTTTTTT. This encodes CASSLAALTGELFF.

The chain joins TRBV4-1 to TRBJ1-5; 7 bases map to TRBD1. J was trimmed by 5 bases and V by 0 bases; bases with no gene match: 4. The CDR3 is 15 residues long. The germline CDR1 and CDR2 sequences are MGHRA and YSYEKL. CDR3 sequence reads: CASSQENRGDQPQHF. In nucleotides, the CDR3 is TGCGCCAGCAGCCAAGAAAACAGGGGCGATCAGCCCCAGCATTTT.

This clone was found a few times. The V call is TRBV7-8, the J call TRBJ2-5, with D perhaps matching TRBD1 (5 bases). The ends were cut back, 8 bases at V and 0 bases at J, with 10 bases in the middle. The CDR3 totals 13 residues. In germline, CDR1 is SGHVS, CDR2 FQNEAQ. CDR3 in amino acids: CASGRQYQETQYF. CDR3 sequence (DNA): TGTGCCAGCGGAAGACAGTACCAAGAGACCCAGTACTTC. The variable domain in full, completed from reference TRBV7-8 and TRBJ2-5, reads GAGVSQSPRYKVAKRGQDVALRCDPISGHVSLFWYQQALGQGPEFLTYFQNEAQLDKSGLPSDRFFAERPEGSVSTLKIQRTQQEDSAVYLCASGRQYQETQYFGPGTRLLVL.

This rearrangement joins TRBV30 to TRBJ2-7, with 7 bases that match TRBD2. This CDR3 has 15 amino acids. V shed 3 bases, J shed 5 bases, and the junction held 13 bases outside the gene matches. From germline, CDR1 is GTSNPN and CDR2 SVGIG (reference sequence). CDR3 DNA: TGTGCCTGGAGCAGAGGGGCGGGGGACTACAACGAGCAGTACTTC. This codes for CAWSRGAGDYNEQYF.

The chain combines TRBV7-2 with TRBJ2-7; 11 nucleotides align to TRBD1. The CDR3 length is 13 residues. The germline V gene has CDR1 SGHTA and CDR2 FQGNSA. J lost 6 bases, V lost 5 bases, and 3 bases had no gene match. DNA of the CDR3: TGTGCCAGCAGCCTGGGACAGGGGGGCGAGCAGTACTTC. Its protein is CASSLGQGGEQYF.

The chain carries TRBV5-1 and TRBJ2-2, with 9 bases aligning to TRBD1. The junction had 7 bases not matched to a gene; V was cut back by 5 bases and J by 5 bases. The CDR3 length is 15 residues. The germline V gene has CDR1 SGHRS and CDR2 YFSETQ. CDR3 loop: CASRSGTGWTGELFF. In nucleotides, the CDR3 is TGCGCCAGCAGATCCGGGACAGGGTGGACCGGGGAGCTGTTTTTT.